This entry concerns a single T cell receptor beta chain. The data originate from a study of T cells after yellow fever vaccination. CDR3 length equals 16 residues. Germline V gives CDR1 SGDLS, CDR2 YYNGEE. V was shortened by 0 bases and J by 0 bases, with 10 bases between the two germline ends. Overall study results and limits: Abundant contaminating clonotypes from the bulk population could appear in FACS-sorted repertoires. Boosting was followed by the reappearance of most primary-vaccination clones (roughly 95% CD4, 88% CD8). The secondary response peaked faster, at day 5 versus 15, but was weaker.

Universal primer sites and UMIs were introduced during 5'RACE template-switching synthesis of TCR cDNA. One entry per CDR3 protein results from TCRdb running MiXCR on the 5' RACE reads. The sample yields about 85,000 distinct CDR3 sequences, roughly 15% seen once. The receptor was isolated from a man aged 18 to 30 who received the YFV17D yellow fever vaccine. The sample was CD8+ T cells not binding an NS4B(214-222) dextramer, sorted from PBMCs, taken roughly 20 days after the first yellow fever vaccination. The chain carries TRBV9 and TRBJ2-1, with a possible D match to TRBD2 (5 bases). The CDR3 region is CASSVDRGSSYNEQFF. CDR3 DNA: TGTGCCAGCAGCGTAGACAGAGGGAGCTCCTACAATGAGCAGTTCTTC.